This T cell receptor (beta chain) was sequenced for a study of CD8 T cells in ankylosing spondylitis. In the case of this clonotype: As yet, its antigen is unknown.

Losses at the gene ends were 3 bases for V and 2 bases for J; bases not matched to a gene: 5. The germline V gene encodes CDR1 DFQATT and CDR2 SNEGSKA (reference sequence). This CDR3 comprises 14 residues. Study results and limitations: Seemingly characteristic of ankylosing spondylitis blood was a TCR beta motif consisting of fewer than 10 highly homologous variants. Peripheral blood samples showed relatively rare disease-linked clones, and these clones were CD8+.

It was by quantitative 5'-RACE with molecular barcodes that TCR beta libraries were made. TCRdb re-analysed the 5' RACE reads in MiXCR, keeping a single row per CDR3 protein. The data contain approximately 140,000 distinct CDR3 sequences, roughly a sixth of them singletons. Material: blood, either unsorted or a sorted T cell fraction (not recorded which). The genes are TRBV20-1 and TRBJ2-7, with 9 bases aligning to TRBD1. The sequence was collected from a male donor with ankylosing spondylitis. The CDR3 nucleotides read TGCAGTGCTAGCGGACAGGGGTTTGCCTACGAGCAGTACTTC. Its translation is CSASGQGFAYEQYF.